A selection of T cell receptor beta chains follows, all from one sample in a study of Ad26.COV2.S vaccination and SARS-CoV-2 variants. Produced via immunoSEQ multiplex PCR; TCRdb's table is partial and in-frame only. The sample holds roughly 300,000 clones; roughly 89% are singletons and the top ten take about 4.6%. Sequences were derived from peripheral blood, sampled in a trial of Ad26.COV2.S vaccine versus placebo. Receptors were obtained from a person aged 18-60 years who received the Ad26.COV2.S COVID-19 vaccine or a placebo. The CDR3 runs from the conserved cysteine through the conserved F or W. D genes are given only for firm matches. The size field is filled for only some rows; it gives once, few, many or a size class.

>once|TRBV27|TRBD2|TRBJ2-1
CASSGTSGGFYNEQFF
TGTGCCAGCAGTGGGACTAGCGGGGGGTTTTACAATGAGCAGTTCTTC
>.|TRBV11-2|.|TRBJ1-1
CASSPTPAEAFF
TGTGCCAGCAGCCCAACCCCGGCTGAAGCTTTCTTT
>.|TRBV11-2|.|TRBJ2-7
CASSLARDRSYEQYF
TGTGCCAGCAGCTTAGCCCGGGACCGATCCTACGAGCAGTACTTC
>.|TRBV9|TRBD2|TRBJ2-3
CASSARLATDTQYF
TGTGCCAGCAGCGCCCGACTAGCCACAGATACGCAGTATTTT
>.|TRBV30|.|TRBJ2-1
CAWSVGGLSEQFF
TGTGCCTGGAGTGTAGGCGGACTCAGTGAGCAGTTCTTC
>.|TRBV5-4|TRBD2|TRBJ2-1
CASSLPGLAGVRNNEQFF
TGTGCCAGCAGCTTGCCCGGACTAGCGGGAGTAAGGAACAATGAGCAGTTCTTC
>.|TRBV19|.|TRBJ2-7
CASSITGASPNSYEQYF
TGTGCCAGTAGTATAACGGGGGCAAGCCCGAACTCCTACGAGCAGTACTTC
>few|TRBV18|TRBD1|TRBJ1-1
CASSPGQGTEAFF
TGTGCCAGCTCACCGGGACAGGGCACTGAAGCTTTCTTT
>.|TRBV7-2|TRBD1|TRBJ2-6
CASSLTGIAGANVLTF
TGTGCCAGCAGCTTGACAGGGATCGCTGGGGCCAACGTCCTGACTTTC
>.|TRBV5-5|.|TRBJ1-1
CASSSPSTGTEAFF
TGTGCCAGCAGCTCCCCCTCAACCGGGACAGAAGCTTTCTTT
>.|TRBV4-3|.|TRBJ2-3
CASSQEGGMGQHTDTQYF
TGCGCCAGCAGCCAAGAGGGAGGCATGGGACAGCATACAGATACGCAGTATTTT
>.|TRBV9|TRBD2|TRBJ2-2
CASSVGGRNTGELFF
TGTGCCAGCAGCGTAGGCGGGAGAAACACCGGGGAGCTGTTTTTT
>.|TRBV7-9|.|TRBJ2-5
CASSLEIETQYF
TGTGCCAGCAGCTTAGAGATAGAGACCCAGTACTTC
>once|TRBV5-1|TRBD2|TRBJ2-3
CASSLALAGGLSYTDTQYF
TGCGCCAGCAGCTTGGCACTAGCGGGGGGACTTTCTTACACAGATACGCAGTATTTT
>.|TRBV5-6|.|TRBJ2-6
CASSLVAVSGANVLTF
TGTGCCAGCAGCTTGGTTGCCGTCTCTGGGGCCAACGTCCTGACTTTC
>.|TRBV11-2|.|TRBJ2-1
CASSLAVLLYNEQFF
TGTGCCAGCAGCTTAGCTGTCCTACTTTACAATGAGCAGTTCTTC
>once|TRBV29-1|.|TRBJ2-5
CSVMTGGGETQYF
TGCAGCGTAATGACAGGCGGGGGCGAGACCCAGTACTTC
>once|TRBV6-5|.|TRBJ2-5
CASSSSGTQETQYF
TGTGCCAGCAGTTCCTCCGGGACGCAAGAGACCCAGTACTTC
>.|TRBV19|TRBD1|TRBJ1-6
CASSRGQDWGSPLHF
TGTGCCAGTAGTAGAGGACAGGATTGGGGATCACCCCTCCACTTT
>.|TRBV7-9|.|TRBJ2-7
CASSPPSRGYEQYF
TGTGCCAGCAGCCCCCCCAGCAGGGGCTACGAGCAGTACTTC
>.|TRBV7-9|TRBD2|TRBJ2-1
CASSTGAGLADNEQFF
TGTGCCAGCAGCACCGGGGCTGGACTAGCGGATAATGAGCAGTTCTTC
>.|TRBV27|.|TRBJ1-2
CASSILPTVYGYTF
TGTGCCAGCAGCATTCTCCCGACAGTCTATGGCTACACCTTC
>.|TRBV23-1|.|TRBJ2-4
CASSGGRAEVGKNIQYF
TGCGCCAGCAGTGGCGGTAGGGCAGAGGTGGGCAAAAACATTCAGTACTTC
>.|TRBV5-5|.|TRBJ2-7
CASSQLHYEQYF
TGTGCCAGCAGCCAGCTACACTACGAGCAGTACTTC
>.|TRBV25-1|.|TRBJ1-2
CASSELDINYGYTF
TGTGCCAGCAGTGAATTGGACATTAACTATGGCTACACCTTC
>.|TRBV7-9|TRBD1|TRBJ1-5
CASSSGQGVAQPQHF
TGTGCCAGCAGCTCGGGACAGGGTGTGGCTCAGCCCCAGCATTTT
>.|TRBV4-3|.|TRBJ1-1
CASSQDREDTEAFF
TGCGCCAGCAGCCAAGATCGGGAAGACACTGAAGCTTTCTTT
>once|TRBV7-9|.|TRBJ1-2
CASSRAGGVYGYTF
TGTGCCAGCAGCCGAGCCGGGGGGGTCTATGGCTACACCTTC
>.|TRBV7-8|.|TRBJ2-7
CASSLLIAEAPYEQYF
TGTGCCAGCAGCTTACTGATCGCGGAAGCACCCTACGAGCAGTACTTC
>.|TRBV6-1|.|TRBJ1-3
CASSEAMGVSGNTIYF
TGTGCCAGCAGTGAAGCGATGGGGGTCTCTGGAAACACCATATATTTT
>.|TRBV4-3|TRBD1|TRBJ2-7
CASSPGTGGSYEQYF
TGCGCCAGCAGCCCCGGTACAGGGGGCTCCTACGAGCAGTACTTC
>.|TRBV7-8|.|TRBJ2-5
CASSLATGLNQETQYF
TGTGCCAGCAGCTTAGCTACCGGACTGAATCAAGAGACCCAGTACTTC
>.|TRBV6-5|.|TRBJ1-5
CASSQGRNQPQHF
TGTGCCAGCAGTCAGGGACGGAATCAGCCCCAGCATTTT
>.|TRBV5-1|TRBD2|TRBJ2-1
CASSRAGDPYNEQFF
TGCGCCAGCAGCAGAGCGGGGGACCCCTACAATGAGCAGTTCTTC
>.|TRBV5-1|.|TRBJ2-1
CASSLARSAGKDEQFF
TGCGCCAGCAGCTTGGCCAGAAGTGCGGGAAAGGATGAGCAGTTCTTC
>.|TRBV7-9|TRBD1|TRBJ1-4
CASSFGTAVNEKLFF
TGTGCCAGCAGCTTCGGGACAGCAGTGAATGAAAAACTGTTTTTT
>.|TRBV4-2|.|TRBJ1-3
CASSYRDNSGNTIYF
TGTGCCAGCAGCTACCGGGACAACTCTGGAAACACCATATATTTT
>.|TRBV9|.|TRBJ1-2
CASSVGEGGIDYGYTF
TGTGCCAGCAGCGTAGGAGAAGGGGGGATTGACTATGGCTACACCTTC
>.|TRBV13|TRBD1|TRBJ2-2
CASSLRDRANTGELFF
TGTGCCAGCAGCTTAAGGGACAGAGCGAACACCGGGGAGCTGTTTTTT
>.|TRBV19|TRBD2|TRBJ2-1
CASSIAGLAGFEQFF
TGTGCCAGTAGTATCGCGGGACTAGCGGGTTTTGAGCAGTTCTTC
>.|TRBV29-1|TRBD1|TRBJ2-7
CSVEGTGGSLDEQYF
TGCAGCGTTGAAGGGACAGGGGGCTCGTTGGACGAGCAGTACTTC
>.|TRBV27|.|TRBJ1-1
CASSLYGQPNTEAFF
TGTGCCAGCAGTTTATACGGACAGCCAAACACTGAAGCTTTCTTT
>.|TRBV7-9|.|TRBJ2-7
CASSNGRSSYEQYF
TGTGCCAGCAGCAACGGAAGGAGCTCCTACGAGCAGTACTTC
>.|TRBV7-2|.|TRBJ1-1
CASSLAPLNTEAFF
TGTGCCAGCAGCTTAGCTCCGTTGAACACTGAAGCTTTCTTT
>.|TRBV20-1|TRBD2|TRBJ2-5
CSASRGVRGEETQYF
TGCAGTGCTAGTAGGGGGGTGCGGGGGGAAGAGACCCAGTACTTC
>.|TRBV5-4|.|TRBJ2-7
CASSPYSGSYEQYF
TGTGCCAGCAGCCCATATAGCGGATCCTACGAGCAGTACTTC
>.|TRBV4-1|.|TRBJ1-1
CASSQQEGFTEAFF
TGCGCCAGCAGCCAACAGGAAGGTTTTACTGAAGCTTTCTTT
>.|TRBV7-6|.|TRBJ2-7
CASSLAAGISSYEQYF
TGTGCCAGCAGCTTAGCGGCAGGGATAAGCTCCTACGAGCAGTACTTC
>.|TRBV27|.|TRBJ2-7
CASSFSGDYSYEQYF
TGTGCCAGCAGTTTTTCAGGGGATTACTCCTACGAGCAGTACTTC
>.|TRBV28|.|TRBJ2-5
CASSLYAGAQETQYF
TGTGCCAGCAGTTTATATGCAGGGGCCCAAGAGACCCAGTACTTC
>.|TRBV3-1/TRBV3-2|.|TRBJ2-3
CASSKSRPTDTQYF
TGTGCCAGCAGTAAGTCCAGACCCACAGATACGCAGTATTTT
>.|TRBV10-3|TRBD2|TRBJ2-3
CAISGASSGGADTQYF
TGTGCCATCAGCGGCGCATCTAGCGGGGGGGCAGATACGCAGTATTTT
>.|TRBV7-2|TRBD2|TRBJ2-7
CASSLGASGSYEQYF
TGTGCCAGCAGCTTAGGAGCTAGCGGATCCTACGAGCAGTACTTC
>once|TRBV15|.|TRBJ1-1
CATSKDSMNTEAFF
TGTGCCACCAGCAAGGACAGTATGAACACTGAAGCTTTCTTT
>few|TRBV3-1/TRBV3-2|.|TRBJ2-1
CASSLLGSGSYNEQFF
TGTGCCAGCAGCCTTCTCGGGAGTGGATCCTACAATGAGCAGTTCTTC
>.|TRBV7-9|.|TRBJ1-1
CASSWVKQANTEAFF
TGTGCCAGCAGCTGGGTCAAACAAGCGAACACTGAAGCTTTCTTT
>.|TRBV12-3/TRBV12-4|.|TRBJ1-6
CASSFGNSPLHF
TGTGCCAGCAGTTTTGGGAATTCACCCCTCCACTTT
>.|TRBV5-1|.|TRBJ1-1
CASSLIFGGTEAFF
TGCGCCAGCAGCCTCATATTCGGGGGAACTGAAGCTTTCTTT
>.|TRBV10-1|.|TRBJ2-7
CASKEAYEQYF
TGCGCCAGCAAGGAAGCTTACGAGCAGTACTTC